The next 13 T cell receptor beta chains were all read from a single sample in a study of CD8 T cells in ankylosing spondylitis. TCRdb re-derived calls from the 5' RACE reads in MiXCR, one entry per CDR3 protein. The top ten hold around 16% of the sample, which has almost 400,000 distinct CDR3 sequences, more than 20% seen once. Study-wide results and limits: Made up of eight or nine highly homologous variants, a TCR beta motif appeared characteristic of ankylosing spondylitis blood.

These receptors have no known antigen. Source material: blood, either unsorted or a sorted T cell fraction (not recorded which). The receptors stem from a male donor with ankylosing spondylitis.

The chain couples TRBV7-8 to TRBJ2-1, with D possibly being TRBD2 (5 bases). The CDR3 spans 12 residues. Germline V lookup: CDR1 SGHVS, CDR2 FQNEAQ. V lost 1 base and J 16 bases, leaving 14 bases between the germline ends. In DNA, the CDR3 is TGTGCCAGCAGCTTAGTGCGAGGGTATATCTTCTTC. Translating gives CASSLVRGYIFF. The entire variable domain, with the rest obtained from reference TRBV7-8 and TRBJ2-1, is as follows: GAGVSQSPRYKVAKRGQDVALRCDPISGHVSLFWYQQALGQGPEFLTYFQNEAQLDKSGLPSDRFFAERPEGSVSTLKIQRTQQEDSAVYLCASSLVRGYIFFGPGTRLTVL.

The chain couples TRBV7-9 to TRBJ2-7; maybe TRBD1 (5 bases). This CDR3 has 15 amino acids. Germline V gene sequence: CDR1 SEHNR, CDR2 FQNEAQ (reference sequence). V gave up 0 bases and J gave up 9 bases, with 18 bases separating them. The CDR3 sequence: CASSLALPRLQGQYF. CDR3 sequence (DNA): TGTGCCAGCAGCTTAGCGCTCCCACGTCTGCAGGGGCAGTACTTC.

The table lists this clonotype with a few counts. The J gene is TRBJ2-5, the V gene TRBV6-1, with 8 nucleotides matching TRBD1. CDR3 length equals 13 residues. Germline CDR1 reads MNHNS; CDR2 reads SASEGT. V trimming: 6 bases; J trimming: 5 bases; junction bases outside the gene matches: 5. The CDR3 DNA is TGTGCCAGCAGCTGGACAGGGAGGGAGACCCAGTACTTC. It yields the protein CASSWTGRETQYF.

This clonotype was seen only a few times. This chain joins TRBV4-2 and TRBJ2-1; D assignment may be TRBD1 or TRBD2 (5 bases each). The CDR3 has 13 amino acids. Germline V lookup: CDR1 LGHNA, CDR2 YNFKEQ. V lost 0 bases and J 10 bases, leaving 10 bases between the germline ends. The CDR3 sequence: CASSQDGDEEQFF. The CDR3 region has the DNA TGTGCCAGCAGCCAAGATGGGGACGAGGAGCAGTTCTTC.

The CDR3 sequence is CSVGWRNEKLFF. DNA of the CDR3: TGCAGCGTTGGATGGCGGAATGAAAAACTGTTTTTT. This chain uses TRBV29-1 with TRBJ1-4; D call uncertain. The CDR3 totals 12 residues. Germline values: CDR1 SQVTM, CDR2 ANQGSEA. V was cut by 4 bases and J by 5 bases, with 8 bases left in between.

In this sample, this clonotype turned up a few times. The chain has TRBV5-1 and TRBJ2-3; 7 bases map to TRBD2. V lost 6 bases, J lost 0 bases, and 13 bases stayed unmatched. Per germline, CDR1 SGHRS and CDR2 YFSETQ. This CDR3 spans 17 amino acids. CDR3 residues: CASTPPGGGASTDTQYF. The DNA for the CDR3 is TGCGCCAGCACCCCCCCGGGAGGTGGTGCTAGCACAGATACGCAGTATTTT.

The gene calls are TRBV12-3 or TRBV12-4 and TRBJ1-5; 9 bases match TRBD1. The CDR3 totals 14 residues. V lost 2 bases to trimming and J lost 5 bases; unmatched junction nucleotides: 1. The CDR3 DNA sequence: TGTGCCAGCAGTTTAACAGGGGGCTATCAGCCCCAGCATTTT. Translation: CASSLTGGYQPQHF.

This clonotype has ten or more counts. The chain recombines TRBV20-1 with TRBJ2-1; the D gene is possibly TRBD2 (5 bases). This CDR3 is 16 amino acids long. The germline V and J ends were trimmed by 6 bases and 4 bases, with 22 bases remaining between them. CDR1 and CDR2 (germline): DFQATT, SNEGSKA (reference sequence). The CDR3 DNA reads as TGCAGTGCCCATAGTCGAGGGAGCCTCCTTTACAATGAGCAGTTCTTC. Translating it yields CSAHSRGSLLYNEQFF.

The genes are TRBV20-1 and TRBJ2-1, with D maybe TRBD2 (7 bases). This CDR3 has 14 residues. Deletions cut 4 bases from V and 1 base from J, with 11 bases between. The germline CDR1 and CDR2 sequences are DFQATT and SNEGSKA (reference sequence). The CDR3 here is CSAIKGGSYNEQFF. The CDR3 DNA is TGCAGTGCTATTAAGGGGGGGTCCTACAATGAGCAGTTCTTC.

This clonotype was counted a few times. The chain has TRBV20-1 and TRBJ2-7; 8 bases align to TRBD2. The CDR3 is 14 amino acids. The trim removed 0 bases at V and 5 bases at J, leaving 6 bases unmatched. Looked up from germline, CDR1 is DFQATT and CDR2 is SNEGSKA (reference sequence). In nucleotides, the CDR3 is TGCAGTGCTAGAGATCCCGGGACTAGTAACGAGCAGTACTTC. Residues: CSARDPGTSNEQYF.

This clonotype came up a few times. The V gene is TRBV7-2, the J gene TRBJ1-4; D unclear. V was cut by 1 base and J by 3 bases, with 12 bases left in between. CDR1 and CDR2 from the germline V gene are SGHTA and FQGNSA. The length of the CDR3 is 16 residues. CDR3 residues: CASSLVGGSSNEKLFF. For the CDR3, the DNA is TGTGCCAGCAGCTTAGTGGGCGGCAGCTCTAATGAAAAACTGTTTTTT.

V is TRBV11-2 and J is TRBJ2-3, with D maybe TRBD2 (6 bases). Germline V gene sequence: CDR1 SGHAT, CDR2 FQNNGV. The CDR3 is 14 residues long. The V gene lost 5 bases and the J gene lost 4 bases, with 13 bases spanning the gap. In DNA, the CDR3 is TGTGCCAGCAGCCCCGACGGGGGTGCAGATACGCAGTATTTT. It codes for CASSPDGGADTQYF.

The chain has TRBV28 and TRBJ2-5, with 7 positions matching TRBD1. This CDR3 is built from 15 residues. Germline values: CDR1 MDHEN, CDR2 SYDVKM. The V and J ends lost 6 bases and 0 bases, in that order; junction bases with no gene match: 7. As DNA, the CDR3 is TGTGCCAGCAGGAACCCAGGGGGATACCAAGAGACCCAGTACTTC. Protein: CASRNPGGYQETQYF. Filled out from reference TRBV28 and TRBJ2-5, the complete variable domain reads DVKVTQSSRYLVKRTGEKVFLECVQDMDHENMFWYRQDPGLGLRLIYFSYDVKMKEKGDIPEGYSVSREKKERFSLILESASTNQTSMYLCASRNPGGYQETQYFGPGTRLLVL.